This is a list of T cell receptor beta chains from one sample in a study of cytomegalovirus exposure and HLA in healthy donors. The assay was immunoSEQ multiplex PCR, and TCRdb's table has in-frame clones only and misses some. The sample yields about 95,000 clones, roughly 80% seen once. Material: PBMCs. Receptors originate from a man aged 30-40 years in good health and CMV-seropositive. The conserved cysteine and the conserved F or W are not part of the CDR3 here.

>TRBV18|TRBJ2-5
ASSPGTSGSGETQY
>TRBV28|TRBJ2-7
ASTSGGAISYEQY
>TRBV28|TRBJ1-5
ASSAVGGQVINQPQH
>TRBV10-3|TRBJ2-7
AISVSGNYEQY
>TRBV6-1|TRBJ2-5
ASSQGAEQY
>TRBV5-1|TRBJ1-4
ASSGGTGGLTNEKLF
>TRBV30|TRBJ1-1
AWSKTQGNTEAF
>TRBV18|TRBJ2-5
ASSSTGGRETQY
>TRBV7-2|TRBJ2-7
ASSGRDRSHYEQY
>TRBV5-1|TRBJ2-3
ASSLGLTDTQY
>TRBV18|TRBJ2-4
ASSPSLLAKNIQY
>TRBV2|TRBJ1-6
ASSGDRDSPLH
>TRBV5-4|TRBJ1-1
LVGLSGHTEAF
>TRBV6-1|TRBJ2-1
ASSETGTAPYNEQF
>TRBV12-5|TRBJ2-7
ASGLVPYPTGTGINEQY
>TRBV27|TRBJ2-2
ASSKGTRTGELF
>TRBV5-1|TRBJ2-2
ASSRAAGWSTGELF
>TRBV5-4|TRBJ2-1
ASSFQGNTYNEQF
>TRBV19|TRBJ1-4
ASTLTGGIYEKLF
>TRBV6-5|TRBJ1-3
ASSYLQGSGNTIY